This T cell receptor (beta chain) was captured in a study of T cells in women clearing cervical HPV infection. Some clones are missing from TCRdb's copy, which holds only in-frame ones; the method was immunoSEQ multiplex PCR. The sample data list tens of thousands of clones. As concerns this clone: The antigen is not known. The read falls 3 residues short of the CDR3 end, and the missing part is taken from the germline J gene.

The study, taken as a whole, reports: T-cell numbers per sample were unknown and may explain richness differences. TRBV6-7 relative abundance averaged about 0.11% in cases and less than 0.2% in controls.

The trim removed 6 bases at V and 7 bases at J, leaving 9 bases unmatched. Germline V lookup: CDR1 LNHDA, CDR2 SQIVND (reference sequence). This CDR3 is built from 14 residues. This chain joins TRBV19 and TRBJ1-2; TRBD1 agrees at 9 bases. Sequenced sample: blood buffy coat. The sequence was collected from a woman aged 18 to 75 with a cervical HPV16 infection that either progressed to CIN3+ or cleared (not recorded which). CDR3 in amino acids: CASRTYMGQGGYTF. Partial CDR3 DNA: TGTGCCAGTAGGACGTATATGGGACAGGGTGGC.